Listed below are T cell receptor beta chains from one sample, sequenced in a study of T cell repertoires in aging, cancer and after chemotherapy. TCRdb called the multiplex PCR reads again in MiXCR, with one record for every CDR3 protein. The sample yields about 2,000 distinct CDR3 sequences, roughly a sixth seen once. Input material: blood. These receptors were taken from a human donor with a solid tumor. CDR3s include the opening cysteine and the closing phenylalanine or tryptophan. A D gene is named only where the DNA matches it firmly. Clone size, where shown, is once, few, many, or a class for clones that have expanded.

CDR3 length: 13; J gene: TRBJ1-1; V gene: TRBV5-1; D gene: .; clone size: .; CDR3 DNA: TGCGCCAGCAGCTCACATCGATCCACTGAAGCTTTCTTT; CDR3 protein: CASSSHRSTEAFF
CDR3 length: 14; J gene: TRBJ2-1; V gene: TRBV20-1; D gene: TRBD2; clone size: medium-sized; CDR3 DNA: TGCAGTGCTTTGGTACGGGAGGGCCGCTATGAGCAGTTCTTC; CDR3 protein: CSALVREGRYEQFF
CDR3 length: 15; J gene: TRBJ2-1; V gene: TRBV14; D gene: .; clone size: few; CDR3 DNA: TGTGCCAGCAGCCAAGGGGCAGGGTGGGTCAATGAGCAGTTCTTC; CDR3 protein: CASSQGAGWVNEQFF
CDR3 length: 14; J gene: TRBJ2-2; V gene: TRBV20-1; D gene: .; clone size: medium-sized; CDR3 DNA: TGCAGTGCTAGAGATGGTTTTAGGCCCGGGGAGCTGTTTTTT; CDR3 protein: CSARDGFRPGELFF
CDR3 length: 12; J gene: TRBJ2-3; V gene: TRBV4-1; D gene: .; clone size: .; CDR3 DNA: TGCGCCAGCAGCGCCCAGGGGCTTCGGCAGTATTTT; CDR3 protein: CASSAQGLRQYF
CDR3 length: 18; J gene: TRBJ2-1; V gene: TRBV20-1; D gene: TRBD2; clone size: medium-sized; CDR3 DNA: TGCAGTGCTAGAGGGGGCCTAGCGGGAGGGAGCTCCTACAATGAGCAGTTCTTC; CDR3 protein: CSARGGLAGGSSYNEQFF
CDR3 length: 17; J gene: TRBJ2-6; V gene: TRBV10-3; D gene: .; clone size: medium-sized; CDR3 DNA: TGTGCCATCAGCAAGAATGGGGGGCGAGGTGGGGCCAACGTCCTGACTTTC; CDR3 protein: CAISKNGGRGGANVLTF
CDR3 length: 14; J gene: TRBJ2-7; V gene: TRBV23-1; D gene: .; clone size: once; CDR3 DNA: TGCGCCAGCAGTCAATCGGGAGCAGGCAACGAGCAGTACTTC; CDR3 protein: CASSQSGAGNEQYF
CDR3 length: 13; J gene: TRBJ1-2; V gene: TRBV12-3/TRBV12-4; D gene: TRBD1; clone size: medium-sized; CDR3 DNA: TGTGCCAGCAGCCCCGACAGGGTGGTAGGCTACACCTTC; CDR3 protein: CASSPDRVVGYTF
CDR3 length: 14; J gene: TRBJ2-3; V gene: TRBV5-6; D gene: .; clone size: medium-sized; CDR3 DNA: TGTGCCAGCAGCTTGGGCGGGGGCACAGATACGCAGTATTTT; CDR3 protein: CASSLGGGTDTQYF
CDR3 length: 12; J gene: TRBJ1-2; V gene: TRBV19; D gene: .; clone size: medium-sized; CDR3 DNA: TGTGCCACCCAATTGGACTGGTATGGCTACACCTTC; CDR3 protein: CATQLDWYGYTF
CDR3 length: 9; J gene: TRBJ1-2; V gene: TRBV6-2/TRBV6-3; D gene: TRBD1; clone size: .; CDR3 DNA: TGTGCCAGCAGATCGACAGGGGGCTTC; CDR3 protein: CASRSTGGF
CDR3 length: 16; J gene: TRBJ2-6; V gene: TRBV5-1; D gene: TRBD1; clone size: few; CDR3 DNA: TGCGCCAGCAGCACGGGGGACAGGGCCGGGGCCAACGTCCTGACTTTC; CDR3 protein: CASSTGDRAGANVLTF
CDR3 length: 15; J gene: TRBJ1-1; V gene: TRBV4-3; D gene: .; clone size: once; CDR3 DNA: TGCGCCAGCAGCCAAGTCGGGGGAGGGGACACTGAAGCTTTCTTT; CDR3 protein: CASSQVGGGDTEAFF
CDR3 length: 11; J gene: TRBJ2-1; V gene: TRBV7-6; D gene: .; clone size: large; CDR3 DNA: TGTGCCAGCAGCGAGGGGAATGAGCAGTTCTTC; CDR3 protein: CASSEGNEQFF
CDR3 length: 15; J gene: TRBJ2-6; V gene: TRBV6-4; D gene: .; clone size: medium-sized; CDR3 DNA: TGTGCCAGCAGTGACACAGACTCTGGGGCCAACGTCCTGACTTTC; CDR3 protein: CASSDTDSGANVLTF
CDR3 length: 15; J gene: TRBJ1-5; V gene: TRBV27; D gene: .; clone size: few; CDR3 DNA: TGTGCCAGCAGTTTTGGGGACGGCGTGGGTCAGCCCCAGCATTTT; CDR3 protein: CASSFGDGVGQPQHF
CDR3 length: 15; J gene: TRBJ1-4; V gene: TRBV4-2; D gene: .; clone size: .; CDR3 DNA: TGTGCCAGCAGCCAAGCACAGGGAGATAATGAAAAACTGTTTTTC; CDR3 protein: CASSQAQGDNEKLFF
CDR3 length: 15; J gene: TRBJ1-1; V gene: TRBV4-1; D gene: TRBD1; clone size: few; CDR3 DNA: TGCGCCAGCAGCCAAGATCAGGGGGCGGTCACTGAAGCTTTCTTT; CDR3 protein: CASSQDQGAVTEAFF
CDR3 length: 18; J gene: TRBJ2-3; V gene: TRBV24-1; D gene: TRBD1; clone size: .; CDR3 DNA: TGTGCCACCAGTGATTTGCGTGAGGGGGCTCCTAGCACAGATACGCAGTATTTT; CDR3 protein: CATSDLREGAPSTDTQYF
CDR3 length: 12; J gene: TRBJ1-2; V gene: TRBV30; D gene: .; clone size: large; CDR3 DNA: TGTGCCTGGAGTCCAGGGCACTATGGCTACACCTTC; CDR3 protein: CAWSPGHYGYTF
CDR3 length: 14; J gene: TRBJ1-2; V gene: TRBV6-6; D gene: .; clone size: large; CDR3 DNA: TGTGCCAGCAGTTACTCGACCCAGGGATATGGCTACACCTTC; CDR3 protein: CASSYSTQGYGYTF
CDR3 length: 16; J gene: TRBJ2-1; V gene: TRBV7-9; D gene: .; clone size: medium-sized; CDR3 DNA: TGTGCCAGCAGCCCACGTAACGGGCCCTCCTACAATGAGCAGTTCTTC; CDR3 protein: CASSPRNGPSYNEQFF
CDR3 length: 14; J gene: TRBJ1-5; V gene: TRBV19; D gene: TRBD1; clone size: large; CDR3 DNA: TGTGCCAGTAGTATTCGGACAGGGCCTCAGCCCCAGCATTTT; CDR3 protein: CASSIRTGPQPQHF
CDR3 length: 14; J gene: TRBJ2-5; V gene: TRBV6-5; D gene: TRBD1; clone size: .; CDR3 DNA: TGTGCCAGCAGTCGGACAGGGGTATCGGAGACCCAGTACTTC; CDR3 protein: CASSRTGVSETQYF
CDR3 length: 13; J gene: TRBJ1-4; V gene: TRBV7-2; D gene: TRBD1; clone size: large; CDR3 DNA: TGTGCCAGGACCGGGACAGGGGATGAAAAACTGTTTTTT; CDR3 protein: CARTGTGDEKLFF
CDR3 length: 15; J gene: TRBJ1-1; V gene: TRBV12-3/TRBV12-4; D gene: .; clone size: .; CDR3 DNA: TGTGCCAGCAGCTCCCGGGACACCTCGAACACTGAAGCTTTCTTT; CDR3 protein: CASSSRDTSNTEAFF
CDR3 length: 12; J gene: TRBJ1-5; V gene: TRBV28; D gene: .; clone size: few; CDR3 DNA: TGTGCCAGCCTGAGGAGCAATCAGCCCCAGCATTTT; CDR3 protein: CASLRSNQPQHF
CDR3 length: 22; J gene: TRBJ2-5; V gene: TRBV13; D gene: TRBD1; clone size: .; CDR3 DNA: TGTGCCAGCAGCTTAGAAGCCTCAAATCACGACTACATGGACAGGGTGCGAGAGACCCAGTACTTC; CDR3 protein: CASSLEASNHDYMDRVRETQYF
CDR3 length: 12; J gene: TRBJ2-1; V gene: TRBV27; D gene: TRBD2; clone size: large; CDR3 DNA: TGTGCCACTCTAGCGGGGTACAATGAGCAGTTCTTC; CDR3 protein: CATLAGYNEQFF
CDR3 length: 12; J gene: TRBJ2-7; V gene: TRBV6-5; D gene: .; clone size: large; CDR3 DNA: TGTGCCAGCAGTTACTCCATGGGAGAGCAGTACTTC; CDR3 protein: CASSYSMGEQYF
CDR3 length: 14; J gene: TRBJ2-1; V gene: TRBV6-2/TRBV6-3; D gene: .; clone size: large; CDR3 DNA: TGTGCCAGCAGTTACGGGACCACCTACAATGAGCAGTTCTTC; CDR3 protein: CASSYGTTYNEQFF
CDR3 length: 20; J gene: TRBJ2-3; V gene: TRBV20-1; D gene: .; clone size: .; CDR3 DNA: TGCAGTGCTAGTCCATTCGTCTGGGGGAGCGGACATACTAGCACAGATACGCAGTATTTT; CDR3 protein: CSASPFVWGSGHTSTDTQYF
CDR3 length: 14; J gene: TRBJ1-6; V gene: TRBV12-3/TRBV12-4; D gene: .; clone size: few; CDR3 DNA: TGTGCCAGCAGTTTCCCGGACAGAAATTCACCCCTCCACTTT; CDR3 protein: CASSFPDRNSPLHF
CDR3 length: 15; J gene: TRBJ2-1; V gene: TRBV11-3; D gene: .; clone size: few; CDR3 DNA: TGTGCCAGCAGCTTGGGACTTAGCTCCTACAATGAGCAGTTCTTC; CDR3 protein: CASSLGLSSYNEQFF